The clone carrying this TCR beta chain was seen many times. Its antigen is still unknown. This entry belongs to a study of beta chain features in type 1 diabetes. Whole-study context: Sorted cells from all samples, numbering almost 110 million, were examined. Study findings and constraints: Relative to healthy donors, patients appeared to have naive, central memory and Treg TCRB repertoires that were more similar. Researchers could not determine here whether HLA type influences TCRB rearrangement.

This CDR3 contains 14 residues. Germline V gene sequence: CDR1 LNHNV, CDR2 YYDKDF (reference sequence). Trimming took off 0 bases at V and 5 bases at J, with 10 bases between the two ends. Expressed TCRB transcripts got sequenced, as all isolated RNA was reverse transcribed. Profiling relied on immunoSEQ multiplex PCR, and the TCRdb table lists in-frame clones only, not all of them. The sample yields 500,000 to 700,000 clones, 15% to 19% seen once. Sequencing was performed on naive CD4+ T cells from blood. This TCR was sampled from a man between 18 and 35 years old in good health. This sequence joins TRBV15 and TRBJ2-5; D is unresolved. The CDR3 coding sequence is TGTGCCACCAGCAGAGATGCGAGTAGGGAGACCCAGTACTTC. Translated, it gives CATSRDASRETQYF.